This note documents a single T cell receptor (beta chain) sequence. These data belong to a study of blood T cell repertoires in COVID-19. Whole-study context: Samples taken during acute and convalescent COVID-19 were collected in the United States, Italy and Spain. PBMCs, B-cell-depleted T cells, or T cells provided the cDNA or gDNA that made up the material.

Original handling: The assay estimated nucleated cells by amplifying reference gene primers. Some clones are missing from TCRdb's copy, which holds only in-frame ones; the method was immunoSEQ multiplex PCR. V, J and clone size were drawn from that table, and D and trimming were deduced from the DNA. The profile shows roughly 280,000 clones, over 65% of them singletons. The CDR3 runs 15 residues. The trim removed 4 bases at V and 4 bases at J, leaving 5 bases unmatched. The germline V gene encodes CDR1 SGHRS and CDR2 YFSETQ. The genes are TRBV5-1 and TRBJ2-1; 10 nucleotides match TRBD2. The sequencing input was peripheral blood. The TCR was taken from a man aged 60 to 69 who had recovered from COVID-19. The CDR3 region is CASSIGLAVYNEQFF. CDR3 DNA: TGCGCCAGCAGCATTGGACTAGCGGTATACAATGAGCAGTTCTTC.